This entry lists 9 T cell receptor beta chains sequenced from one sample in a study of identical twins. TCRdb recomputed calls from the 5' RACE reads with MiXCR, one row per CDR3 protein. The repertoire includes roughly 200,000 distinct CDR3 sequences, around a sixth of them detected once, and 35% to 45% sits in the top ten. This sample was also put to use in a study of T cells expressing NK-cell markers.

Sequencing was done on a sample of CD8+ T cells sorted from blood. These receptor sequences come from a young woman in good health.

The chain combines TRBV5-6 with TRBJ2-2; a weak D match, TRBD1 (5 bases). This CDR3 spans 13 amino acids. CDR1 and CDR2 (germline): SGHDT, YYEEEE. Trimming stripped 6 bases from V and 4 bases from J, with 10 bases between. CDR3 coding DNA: TGTGCCAGCAAAGGGGCGTCCACCGGGGAGCTGTTTTTT. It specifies CASKGASTGELFF.

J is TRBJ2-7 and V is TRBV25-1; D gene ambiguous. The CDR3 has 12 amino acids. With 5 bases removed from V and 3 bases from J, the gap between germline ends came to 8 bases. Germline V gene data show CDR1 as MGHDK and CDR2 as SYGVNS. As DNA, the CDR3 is TGTGCCAGCAGTTATCAAGTCTACGAGCAGTACTTC. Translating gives CASSYQVYEQYF.

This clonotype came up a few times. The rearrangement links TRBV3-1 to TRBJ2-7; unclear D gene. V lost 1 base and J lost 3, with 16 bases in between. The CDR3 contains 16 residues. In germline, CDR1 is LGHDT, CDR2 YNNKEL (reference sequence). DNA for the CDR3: TGTGCCAGCAGCCAAGGGTCCCGAGCGATAAACTACGAGCAGTACTTC. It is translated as CASSQGSRAINYEQYF.

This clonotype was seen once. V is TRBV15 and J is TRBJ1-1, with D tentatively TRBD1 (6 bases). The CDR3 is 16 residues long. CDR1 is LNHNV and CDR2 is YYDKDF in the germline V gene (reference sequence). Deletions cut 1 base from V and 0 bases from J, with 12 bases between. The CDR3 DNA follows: TGTGCCACCAGCAGAGGTGAGGGGGGGCTGAACACTGAAGCTTTCTTT. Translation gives CATSRGEGGLNTEAFF.

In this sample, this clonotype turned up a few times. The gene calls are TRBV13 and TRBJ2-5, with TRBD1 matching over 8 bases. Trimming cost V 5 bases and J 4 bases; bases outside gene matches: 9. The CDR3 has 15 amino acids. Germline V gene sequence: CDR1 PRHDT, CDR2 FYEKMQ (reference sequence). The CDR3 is CASSPGQGETETQYF. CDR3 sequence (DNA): TGTGCCAGCAGCCCTGGACAGGGTGAGACAGAGACCCAGTACTTC. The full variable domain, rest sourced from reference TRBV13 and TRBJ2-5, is AAGVIQSPRHLIKEKRETATLKCYPIPRHDTVYWYQQGPGQDPQFLISFYEKMQSDKGSIPDRFSAQQFSDYHSELNMSSLELGDSALYFCASSPGQGETETQYFGPGTRLLVL.

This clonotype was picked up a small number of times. The CDR3: CASSFGVSAEQYF. The CDR3 DNA sequence: TGTGCCAGCAGTTTTGGAGTTTCTGCCGAGCAGTACTTC. The chain links TRBV27 to TRBJ2-7; D not resolved. The CDR3 length is 13 residues. Per germline, CDR1 MNHEY and CDR2 SMNVEV (reference sequence). V lost 3 bases to trimming and J lost 6 bases, with 12 bases between them.

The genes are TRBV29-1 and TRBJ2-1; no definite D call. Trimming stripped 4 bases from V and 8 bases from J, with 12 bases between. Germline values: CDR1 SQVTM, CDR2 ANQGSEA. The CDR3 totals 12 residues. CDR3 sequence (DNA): TGCAGCGTTGTGTTTTTCATAGATGAGCAGTTCTTC. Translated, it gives CSVVFFIDEQFF.

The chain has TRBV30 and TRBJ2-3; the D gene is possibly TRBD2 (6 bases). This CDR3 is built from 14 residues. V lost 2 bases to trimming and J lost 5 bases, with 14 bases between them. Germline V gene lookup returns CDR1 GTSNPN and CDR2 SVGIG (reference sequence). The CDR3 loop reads CAWSSASEGDTQYF. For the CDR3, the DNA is TGTGCCTGGAGTAGTGCTAGCGAGGGAGATACGCAGTATTTT. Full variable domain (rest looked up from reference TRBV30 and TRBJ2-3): SQTIHQWPATLVQPVGSPLSLECTVEGTSNPNLYWYRQAAGRGLQLLFYSVGIGQISSEVPQNLSASRPQDRQFILSSKKLLLSDSGFYLCAWSSASEGDTQYFGPGTRLTVL.

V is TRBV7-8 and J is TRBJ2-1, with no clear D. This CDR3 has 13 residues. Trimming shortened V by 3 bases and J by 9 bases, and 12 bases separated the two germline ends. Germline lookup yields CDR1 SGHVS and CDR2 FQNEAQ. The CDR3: CASSFALPSEQFF. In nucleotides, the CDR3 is TGTGCCAGCAGCTTCGCCCTTCCTAGTGAGCAGTTCTTC.